This T cell receptor (beta chain) was obtained from a study of cytomegalovirus exposure and HLA in healthy donors. Use of 60 Vbeta and 13 Jbeta primers characterized the PCR. Sequencing was performed with immunoSEQ multiplex PCR; in TCRdb, only in-frame clones are kept and a portion is missing. The data contain roughly 170,000 clones, approximately 77% of them singletons. The CDR3 covers 15 residues. V was clipped by 0 bases and J by 4 bases, with 10 bases between them. Per germline, CDR1 LNHDA and CDR2 SQIVND (reference sequence). The genes are TRBV19 and TRBJ1-5; a weak D match, TRBD1 (6 bases). The origin of this receptor is a male donor in good health and CMV-seronegative. Sequenced sample: PBMCs. The CDR3 region has the DNA TGTGCCAGTAGTATAGAAAGGGGGATGAATCAGCCCCAGCATTTT. Translated: CASSIERGMNQPQHF. Full variable domain (rest looked up from reference TRBV19 and TRBJ1-5): DGGITQSPKYLFRKEGQNVTLSCEQNLNHDAMYWYRQDPGQGLRLIYYSQIVNDFQKGDIAEGYSVSREKKESFPLTVTSAQKNPTAFYLCASSIERGMNQPQHFGDGTRLSIL.